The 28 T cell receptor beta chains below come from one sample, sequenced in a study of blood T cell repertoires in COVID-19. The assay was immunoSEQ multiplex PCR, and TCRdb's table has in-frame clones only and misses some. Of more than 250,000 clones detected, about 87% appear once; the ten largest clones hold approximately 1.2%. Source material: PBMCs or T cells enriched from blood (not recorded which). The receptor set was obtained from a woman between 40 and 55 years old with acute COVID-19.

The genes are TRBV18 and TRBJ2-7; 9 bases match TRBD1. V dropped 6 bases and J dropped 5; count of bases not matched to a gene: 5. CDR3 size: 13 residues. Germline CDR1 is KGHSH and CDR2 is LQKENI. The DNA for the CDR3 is TGTGCCAGCTCCCGCGGGACAGGGAACGAGCAGTACGTC. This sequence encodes CASSRGTGNEQYV.

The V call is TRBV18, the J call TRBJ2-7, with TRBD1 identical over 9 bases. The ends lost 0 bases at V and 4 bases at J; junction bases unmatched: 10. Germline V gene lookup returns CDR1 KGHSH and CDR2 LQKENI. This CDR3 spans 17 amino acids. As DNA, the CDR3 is TGTGCCAGCTCACCACCGACTTGGACAGGGGAGGAGTACGAGCAGTACTTC. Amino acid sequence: CASSPPTWTGEEYEQYF.

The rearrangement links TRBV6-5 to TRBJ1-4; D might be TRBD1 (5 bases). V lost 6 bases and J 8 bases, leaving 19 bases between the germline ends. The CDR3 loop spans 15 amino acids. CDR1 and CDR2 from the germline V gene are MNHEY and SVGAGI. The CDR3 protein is CASSTTQGFGEKLFF. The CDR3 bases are TGTGCCAGCAGCACGACCCAGGGATTCGGGGAAAAACTGTTTTTT.

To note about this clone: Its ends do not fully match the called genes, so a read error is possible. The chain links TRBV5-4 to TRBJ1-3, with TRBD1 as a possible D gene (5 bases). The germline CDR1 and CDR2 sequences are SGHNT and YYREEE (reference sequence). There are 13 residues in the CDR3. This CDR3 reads CASSPIDWGEQKF. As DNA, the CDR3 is TGTGCCAGCAGCCCTATAGATTGGGGGGAGCAGAAATTT.

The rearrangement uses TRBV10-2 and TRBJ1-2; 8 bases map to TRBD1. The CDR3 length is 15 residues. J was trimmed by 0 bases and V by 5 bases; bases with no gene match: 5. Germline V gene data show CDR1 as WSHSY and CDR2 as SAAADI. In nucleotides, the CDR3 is TGCGCCAGCAGTCGAAGGACAGGGTCTAACTATGGCTACACCTTC. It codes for CASSRRTGSNYGYTF.

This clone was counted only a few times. Here the CDR3 DNA reads TGTGCCAGCAGGTATGCAGGGCTATCCTCCTACGAGCAGTACTTC. Protein: CASRYAGLSSYEQYF. The V call is TRBV2, the J call TRBJ2-7; D is possibly TRBD1 (5 bases). This CDR3 has 15 residues. Trimming pared 6 bases from V and 0 bases from J, leaving 15 bases between. The germline V gene encodes CDR1 SNHLY and CDR2 FYNNEI.

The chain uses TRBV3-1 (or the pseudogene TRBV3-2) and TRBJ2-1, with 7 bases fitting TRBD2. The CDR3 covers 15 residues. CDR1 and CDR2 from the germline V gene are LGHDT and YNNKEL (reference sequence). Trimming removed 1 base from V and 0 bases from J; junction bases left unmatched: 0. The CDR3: CASSQASGSYNEQFF. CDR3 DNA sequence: TGTGCCAGCAGCCAAGCTAGCGGCTCCTACAATGAGCAGTTCTTC.

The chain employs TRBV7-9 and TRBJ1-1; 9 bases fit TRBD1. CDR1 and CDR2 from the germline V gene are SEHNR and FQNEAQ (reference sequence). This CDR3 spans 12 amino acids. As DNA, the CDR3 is TGTGCGTCCGGGACAGGGATGTCTGAAGCTTTCTTT. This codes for CASGTGMSEAFF.

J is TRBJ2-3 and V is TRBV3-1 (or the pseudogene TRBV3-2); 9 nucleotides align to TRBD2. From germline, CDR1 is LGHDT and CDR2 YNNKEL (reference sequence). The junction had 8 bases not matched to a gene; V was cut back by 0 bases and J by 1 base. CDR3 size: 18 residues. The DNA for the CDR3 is TGTGCCAGCAGCCAAGATACCAGCGGGAGGTGGGGCACAGATACGCAGTATTTT. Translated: CASSQDTSGRWGTDTQYF.

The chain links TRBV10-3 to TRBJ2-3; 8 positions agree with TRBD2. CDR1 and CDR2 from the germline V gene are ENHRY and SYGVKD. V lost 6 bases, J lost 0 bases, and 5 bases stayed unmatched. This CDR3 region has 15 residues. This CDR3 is CAIRTGLASTDTQYF. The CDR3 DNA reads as TGTGCCATCAGGACCGGACTAGCTAGCACAGATACGCAGTATTTT.

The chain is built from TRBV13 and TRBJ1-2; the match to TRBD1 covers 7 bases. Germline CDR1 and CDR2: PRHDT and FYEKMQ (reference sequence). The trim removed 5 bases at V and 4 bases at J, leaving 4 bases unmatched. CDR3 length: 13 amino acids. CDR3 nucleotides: TGTGCCAGCAGCCGGGACAGTTTCTATGGCTACACCTTC. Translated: CASSRDSFYGYTF.

The CDR3 region has the DNA TGTGCCAGTAGTCCGGTGACAGGGAATAATTCACCCCTCCACTTT. Translation: CASSPVTGNNSPLHF. The rearrangement uses TRBV19 and TRBJ1-6; 7 bases are shared with TRBD1. This CDR3 has 15 amino acids. J gave up 5 bases and V 5 bases, and 6 bases lay outside the gene matches. In germline, CDR1 is LNHDA, CDR2 SQIVND (reference sequence).

The CDR3 spells CASSITPSGWGNEQFF. CDR3 sequence (DNA): TGTGCCAGTAGTATTACTCCTAGCGGATGGGGGAATGAGCAGTTCTTC. The gene calls are TRBV19 and TRBJ2-1; 7 nucleotides align to TRBD2. The CDR3 covers 16 residues. J was trimmed by 7 bases and V by 3 bases; bases with no gene match: 12. Germline-derived CDR1 and CDR2 are LNHDA and SQIVND (reference sequence).

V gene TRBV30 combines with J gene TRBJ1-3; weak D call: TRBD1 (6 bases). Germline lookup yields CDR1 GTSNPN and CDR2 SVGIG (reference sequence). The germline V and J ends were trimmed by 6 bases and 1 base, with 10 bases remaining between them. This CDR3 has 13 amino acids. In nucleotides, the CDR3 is TGTGCCTGCACTGACAGGTCTGGAAACACCATATATTTT. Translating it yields CACTDRSGNTIYF.

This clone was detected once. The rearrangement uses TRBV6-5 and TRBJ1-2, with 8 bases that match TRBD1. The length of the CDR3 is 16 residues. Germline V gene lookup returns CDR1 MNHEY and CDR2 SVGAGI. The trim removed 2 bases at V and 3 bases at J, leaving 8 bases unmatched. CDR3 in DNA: TGTGCCAGCAGTTACCGCAGGCAGGGGGCCCACTATGGCTACACCTTC. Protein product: CASSYRRQGAHYGYTF.

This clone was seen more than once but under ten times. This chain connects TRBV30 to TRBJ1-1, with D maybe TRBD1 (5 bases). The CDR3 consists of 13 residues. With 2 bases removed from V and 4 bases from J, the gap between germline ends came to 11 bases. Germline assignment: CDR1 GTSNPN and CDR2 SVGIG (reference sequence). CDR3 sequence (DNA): TGTGCCTGGAGTCGGATAGGGGCCACTGAAGCTTTCTTT. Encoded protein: CAWSRIGATEAFF.

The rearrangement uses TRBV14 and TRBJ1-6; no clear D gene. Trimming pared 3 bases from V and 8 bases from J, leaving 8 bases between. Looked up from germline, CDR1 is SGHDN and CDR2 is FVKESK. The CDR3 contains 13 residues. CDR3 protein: CASSQSSHSPLHF. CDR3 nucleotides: TGTGCCAGCAGCCAGTCATCCCATTCACCCCTCCACTTT.

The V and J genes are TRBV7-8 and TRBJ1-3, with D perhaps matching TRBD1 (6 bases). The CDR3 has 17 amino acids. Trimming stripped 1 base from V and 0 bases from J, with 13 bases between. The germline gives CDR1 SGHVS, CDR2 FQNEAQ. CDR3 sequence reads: CASSLGQGPSSGNTIYF. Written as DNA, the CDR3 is TGTGCCAGCAGCTTAGGTCAGGGGCCTAGCTCTGGAAACACCATATATTTT. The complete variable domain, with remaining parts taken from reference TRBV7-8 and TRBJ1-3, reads GAGVSQSPRYKVAKRGQDVALRCDPISGHVSLFWYQQALGQGPEFLTYFQNEAQLDKSGLPSDRFFAERPEGSVSTLKIQRTQQEDSAVYLCASSLGQGPSSGNTIYFGEGSWLTVV.

The CDR3 DNA sequence: TGTGCCAGTAGTATAGTGGTGACAGCGAATCAGCCCCAGCATTTT. Translating gives CASSIVVTANQPQHF. The chain recombines TRBV19 with TRBJ1-5; possible D gene TRBD1, 5 bases. The V and J ends lost 1 base and 4 bases respectively, with 11 bases between them. The CDR3 is 15 amino acids. Germline loops: CDR1 LNHDA, CDR2 SQIVND (reference sequence).

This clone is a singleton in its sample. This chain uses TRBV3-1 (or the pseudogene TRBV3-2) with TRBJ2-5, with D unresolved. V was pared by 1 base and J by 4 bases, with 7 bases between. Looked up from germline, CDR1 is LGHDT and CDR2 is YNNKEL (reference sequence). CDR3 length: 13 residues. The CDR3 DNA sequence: TGTGCCAGCAGCCAAGTTGGGCCAGAGACCCAGTACTTC. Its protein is CASSQVGPETQYF.

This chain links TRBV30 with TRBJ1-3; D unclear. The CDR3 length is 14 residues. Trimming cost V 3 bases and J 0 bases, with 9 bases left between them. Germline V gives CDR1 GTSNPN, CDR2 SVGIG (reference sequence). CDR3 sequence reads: CAWRHTSSGNTIYF. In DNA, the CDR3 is TGTGCCTGGAGGCACACAAGCTCTGGAAACACCATATATTTT.

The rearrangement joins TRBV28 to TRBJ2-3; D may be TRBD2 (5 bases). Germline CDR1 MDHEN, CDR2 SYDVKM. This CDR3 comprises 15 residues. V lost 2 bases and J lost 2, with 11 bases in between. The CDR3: CASSLDTGITDTQYF. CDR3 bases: TGTGCCAGCAGTTTAGACACGGGGATCACAGATACGCAGTATTTT.

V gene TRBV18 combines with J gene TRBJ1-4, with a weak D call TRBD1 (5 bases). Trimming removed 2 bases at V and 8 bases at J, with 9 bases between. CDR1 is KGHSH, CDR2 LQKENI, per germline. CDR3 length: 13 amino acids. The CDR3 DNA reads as TGTGCCAGCTCACCATCCAGGGCCGAAAAACTGTTTTTT. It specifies CASSPSRAEKLFF.

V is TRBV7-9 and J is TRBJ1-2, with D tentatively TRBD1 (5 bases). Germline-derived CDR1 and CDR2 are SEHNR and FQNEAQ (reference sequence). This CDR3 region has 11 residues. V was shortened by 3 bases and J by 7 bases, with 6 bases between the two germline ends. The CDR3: CASSFQGGYTF. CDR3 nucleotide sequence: TGTGCCAGCAGCTTCCAGGGTGGCTACACCTTC.

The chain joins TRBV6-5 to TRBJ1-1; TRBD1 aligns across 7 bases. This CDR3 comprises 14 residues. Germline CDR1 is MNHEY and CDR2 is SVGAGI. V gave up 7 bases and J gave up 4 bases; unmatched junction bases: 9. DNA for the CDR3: TGTGCCAGCATTCGACAGGGCATGGGCACTGAAGCTTTCTTT. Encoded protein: CASIRQGMGTEAFF.

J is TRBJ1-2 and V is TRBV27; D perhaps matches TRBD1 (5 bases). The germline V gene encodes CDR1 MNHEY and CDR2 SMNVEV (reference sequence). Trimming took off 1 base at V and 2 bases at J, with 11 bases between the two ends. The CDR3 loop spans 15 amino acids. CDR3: CASSLFPGGNYGYTF. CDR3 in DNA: TGTGCCAGCAGTTTATTCCCCGGGGGGAACTATGGCTACACCTTC.

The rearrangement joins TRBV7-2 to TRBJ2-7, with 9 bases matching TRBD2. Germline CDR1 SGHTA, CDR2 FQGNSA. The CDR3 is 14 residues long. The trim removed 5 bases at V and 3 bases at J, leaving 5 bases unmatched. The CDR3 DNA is TGTGCCAGCAGCCCTGGACTAGCGCGCTACGAGCAGTACTTC. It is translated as CASSPGLARYEQYF.

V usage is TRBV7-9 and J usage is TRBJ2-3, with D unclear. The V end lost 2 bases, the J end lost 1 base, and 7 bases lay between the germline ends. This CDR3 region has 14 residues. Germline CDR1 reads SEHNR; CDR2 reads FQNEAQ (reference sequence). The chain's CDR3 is CASSLNAGTDTQYF. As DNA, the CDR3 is TGTGCCAGCAGCTTAAATGCAGGCACAGATACGCAGTATTTT.